The 2 T cell receptor beta chains in this list originate from one sample, sequenced in a study of PD-1 blockade in classical Hodgkin lymphoma. After autologous stem cell transplantation all patients relapsed, and prior brentuximab vedotin exposure differed between cohorts. Clones were read by immunoSEQ multiplex PCR, and TCRdb kept only the in-frame ones, dropping some. The sample consists of some 46,000 clones, around 80% of them appearing once. The sample here was peripheral blood mononuclear cells (PBMCs), taken before the second cycle of nivolumab. Source of these receptors: a human donor with classical Hodgkin lymphoma.

The chain links TRBV6-1 to TRBJ1-5, with D unresolved. Trimming pared 4 bases from V and 1 base from J, leaving 5 bases between. Germline CDR1 is MNHNS and CDR2 is SASEGT. This CDR3 has 13 residues. CDR3 nucleotide sequence: TGTGCCAGCAGTGTAATCAGCAATCAGCCCCAGCATTTT. Its protein product is CASSVISNQPQHF.

V usage is TRBV29-1 and J usage is TRBJ1-2; D is possibly TRBD1 (5 bases). The CDR3 loop spans 14 amino acids. The ends were cut back, 1 base at V and 7 bases at J, with 16 bases in the middle. CDR1 and CDR2 (germline): SQVTM, ANQGSEA. CDR3 nucleotides: TGCAGCGTTGAAGTTCTCCGAGCGGGGGGTGGCTACACCTTC. Protein sequence: CSVEVLRAGGGYTF.